This section outlines one T cell receptor (beta chain) sequence together with its context. After removal of 4 bases from V and 2 bases from J, the junction contained 12 bases not matched to a gene. From germline, CDR1 is MNHEY and CDR2 SMNVEV (reference sequence). The CDR3 spans 18 residues. These data come from a study of control samples from healthy donors and cancer patients. Sequencing used immunoSEQ multiplex PCR; TCRdb keeps in-frame clones, though not all of them. The sample gives 150,000 to 200,000 clones, approximately 90% of which show up once; about 1.4% is in the top ten. Sample: blood. This chain links TRBV27 with TRBJ2-3, with 10 bases that match TRBD2. The receptor was isolated from a man aged 30-40 years in good health. CDR3 bases: TGTGCCAGCAGTTCTCTAGCGGGAGTATCCTCCTTCACAGATACGCAGTATTTT. Protein: CASSSLAGVSSFTDTQYF.